This T cell receptor beta chain was identified in a study of T-cell memory formation after mild COVID-19. Overall study: Among the donors, TCR clusters were largely specific to each donor.

V lost 0 bases and J lost 3, with 6 bases in between. The CDR3 has 14 amino acids. Germline V gene sequence: CDR1 LNHNV, CDR2 YYDKDF (reference sequence). Whole-study findings and limits: Among clones contracting day 15 to 85, CD4/CD8 was balanced, whereas later expanders leaned CD4+. What remained unconfirmed was the SARS-CoV-2 specificity of second-wave clones peaking on day 37. CM and EM subsets held most contracting CD4+ clones; EMRA held CD8+ ones.

TCRdb analysed the 5' RACE reads with MiXCR anew, one entry per CDR3 protein. The data show some 300,000 distinct CDR3 sequences, roughly 19% seen once. Note on this clonotype: The antigen remains undetermined.

This TCR derives from a man aged 18-30 years who had mild COVID-19 (a few samples of this study predate the infection). Cell type and time point are not known. This sequence joins TRBV15 and TRBJ1-5; D is unresolved. The sample consisted of PBMCs or a T cell subset sorted from them (not recorded which). Here the CDR3 DNA reads TGTGCCACCAGCAGAGAAATAACCAATCAGCCCCAGCATTTT. It translates to CATSREITNQPQHF.